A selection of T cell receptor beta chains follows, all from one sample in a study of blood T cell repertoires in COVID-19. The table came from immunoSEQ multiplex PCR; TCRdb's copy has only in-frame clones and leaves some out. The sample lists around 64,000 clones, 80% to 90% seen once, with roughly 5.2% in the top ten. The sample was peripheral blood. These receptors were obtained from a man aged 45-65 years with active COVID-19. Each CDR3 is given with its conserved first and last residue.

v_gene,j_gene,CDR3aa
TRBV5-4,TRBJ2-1,CASSRIFGGMTNEQFF
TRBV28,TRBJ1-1,CASSFVGRDYTEAFF
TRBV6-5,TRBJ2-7,CASSLQGSGDPWEQYF
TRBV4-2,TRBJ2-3,CASSQGGSGKNTQYF
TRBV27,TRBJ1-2,CASGLGRGAVGYTF
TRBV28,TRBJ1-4,CASSLRVQVEKLFF
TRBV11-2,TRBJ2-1,CASSFLAGGPNEQFF
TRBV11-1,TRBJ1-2,CASSARTSDRGNGYTF
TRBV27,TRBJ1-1,CASNRQGPNTEAFF
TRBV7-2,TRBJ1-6,CASSPSRFNSPLHF
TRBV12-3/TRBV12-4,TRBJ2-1,CASRLAGVNEQFF
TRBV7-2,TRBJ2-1,CASSFGLGTGAGNEQFF
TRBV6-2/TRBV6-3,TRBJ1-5,CASSYTGGRVRSNQPQHF
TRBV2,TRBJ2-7,CASRQVGGYEQYF
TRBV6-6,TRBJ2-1,CASSLGTETITLVF
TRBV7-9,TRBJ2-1,CASSLALPGPNNEQFF
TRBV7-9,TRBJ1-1,CASSLGQGAVTEAFF
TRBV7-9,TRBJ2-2,CASSSAAGLSTGELFF
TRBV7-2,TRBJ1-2,CASSLLDRGLTNYGYTF
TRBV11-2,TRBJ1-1,CASSPYADRNTEAFF
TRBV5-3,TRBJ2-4,CARSLEGAAKNIQYF
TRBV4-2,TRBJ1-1,CASSPIVQGEAFF
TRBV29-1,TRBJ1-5,CSVTGGADQPQHF
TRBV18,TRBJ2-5,CASSATSGSGETQYF
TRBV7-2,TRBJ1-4,CASSRRQGFNEKLFF
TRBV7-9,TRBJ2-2,CASSSHDRAFLLNTGELFF
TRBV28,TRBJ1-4,CASSLGADEKLFF
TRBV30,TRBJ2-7,CAWSRLAATYEQYF
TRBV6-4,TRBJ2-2,CASTTGLATNTGELFF
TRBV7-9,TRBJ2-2,CASSYGVGELFF
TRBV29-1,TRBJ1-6,CSVGTGVDSPLHF
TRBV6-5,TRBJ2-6,CAAWKGVAGANVLTF
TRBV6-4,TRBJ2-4,CASSPKTRTGGSAKNIQYF
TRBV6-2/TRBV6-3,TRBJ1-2,CASSSLPGGGYVGYTF
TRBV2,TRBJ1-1,CASRARGVNTEAFF
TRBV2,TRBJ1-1,CASKREINTEAFF
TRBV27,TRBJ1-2,CASSWGQGAHYGYTF
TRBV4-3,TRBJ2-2,CASSQDRGGANTGELFF
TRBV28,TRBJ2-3,CASSLKQAVDTQYF
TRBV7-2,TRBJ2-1,CASSLAGTTHNEQFF
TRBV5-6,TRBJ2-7,CATRGDSYEQYF
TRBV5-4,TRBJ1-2,CASSLAGRQSDGYTF
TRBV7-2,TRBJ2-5,CASSVDSQKTQYF
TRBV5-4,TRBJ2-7,CASSWGQGTYEQYF
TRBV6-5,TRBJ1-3,CASSHWEGELNTIYF
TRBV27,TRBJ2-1,CASSDWSSGSSGEQFF
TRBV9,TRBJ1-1,CASSVEEGASVRTEAFF
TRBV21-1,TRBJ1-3,CASNLRGPRRSGNTIYF
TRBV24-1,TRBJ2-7,CATSDSPGQGRDEQYF
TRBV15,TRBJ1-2,CATSSHRDTHGYTF
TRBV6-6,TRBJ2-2,CASSPKPIWAGRAGELFF
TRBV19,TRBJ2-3,CASSLGGRQDTQYF
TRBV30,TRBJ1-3,CAWSVFTSGGPKGNTIYF
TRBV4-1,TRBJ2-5,CASSQDPGGFETQYF
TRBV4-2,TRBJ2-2,CASSREMNTGELFF